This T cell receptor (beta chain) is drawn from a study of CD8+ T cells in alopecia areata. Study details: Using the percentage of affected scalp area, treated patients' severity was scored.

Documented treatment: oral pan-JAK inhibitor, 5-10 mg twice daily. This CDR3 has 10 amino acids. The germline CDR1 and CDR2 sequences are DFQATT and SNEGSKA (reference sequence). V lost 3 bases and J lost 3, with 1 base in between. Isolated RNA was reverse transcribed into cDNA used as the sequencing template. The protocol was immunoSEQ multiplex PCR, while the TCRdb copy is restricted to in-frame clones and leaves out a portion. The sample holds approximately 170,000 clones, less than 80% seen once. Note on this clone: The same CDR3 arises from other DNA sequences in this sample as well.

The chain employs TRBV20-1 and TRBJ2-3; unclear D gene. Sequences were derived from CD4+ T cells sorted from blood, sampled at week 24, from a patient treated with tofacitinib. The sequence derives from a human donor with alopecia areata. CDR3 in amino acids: CSASTDTQYF. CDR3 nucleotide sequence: TGCAGTGCTAGTACAGATACGCAGTATTTT.